Shown below are 12 T cell receptor beta chains from a single sample sequenced in a study of T cell responses to AZD1222 COVID-19 vaccine. The protocol was immunoSEQ multiplex PCR, while the TCRdb copy is restricted to in-frame clones and leaves out a portion. The sample comprises roughly 100,000 clones, around 89% of which are singletons, and approximately 10% rests with the top ten. The sample consisted of peripheral blood, taken on day 0 of AZD1222 vaccination. These receptors all come from an adult in good health.

This rearrangement joins TRBV2 to TRBJ1-3; D gene unclear. The CDR3 contains 14 residues. Germline lookup yields CDR1 SNHLY and CDR2 FYNNEI. V was trimmed by 6 bases and J by 0 bases, leaving 9 bases between them. In DNA form, the CDR3 reads TGTGCCAGCAGGAGGCTCAACTCTGGAAACACCATATATTTT. Translated, it gives CASRRLNSGNTIYF.

The chain carries TRBV27 and TRBJ2-2; D unclear. Germline values: CDR1 MNHEY, CDR2 SMNVEV (reference sequence). Trimming cost V 6 bases and J 8 bases, with 19 bases left between them. The CDR3 is 15 residues long. This CDR3 reads CASSKPGIHGGELFF. CDR3 nucleotide sequence: TGTGCCAGCAGCAAACCGGGTATTCATGGAGGGGAGCTGTTTTTT.

The CDR3, as DNA: TGTGCCAGCTCACCCCGGGGGGACGAGCAGTACTTC. This encodes CASSPRGDEQYF. This chain uses TRBV18 with TRBJ2-7; TRBD2 aligns across 7 bases. CDR1 and CDR2 (germline): KGHSH, LQKENI. This CDR3 has 12 residues. With 3 bases clipped from V and 5 bases from J, the junction kept 1 base outside the gene matches.

The chain uses TRBV13 and TRBJ2-1, with 10 bases matching TRBD2. The CDR3 extends over 14 amino acids. Trimming removed 7 bases from V and 5 bases from J; junction bases left unmatched: 5. In germline, CDR1 is PRHDT, CDR2 FYEKMQ (reference sequence). The CDR3 loop reads CASTGTSANNEQFF. CDR3 sequence (DNA): TGTGCCAGCACCGGGACTAGCGCTAACAATGAGCAGTTCTTC. Based on the CDR3 plus reference TRBV13 and TRBJ2-1, the full variable domain is AAGVIQSPRHLIKEKRETATLKCYPIPRHDTVYWYQQGPGQDPQFLISFYEKMQSDKGSIPDRFSAQQFSDYHSELNMSSLELGDSALYFCASTGTSANNEQFFGPGTRLTVL.

The count of this clone is one. V usage is TRBV5-1 and J usage is TRBJ1-1; D is unresolved. V was pared by 2 bases and J by 0 bases, with 5 bases between. The CDR3 consists of 13 residues. Germline V gene lookup returns CDR1 SGHRS and CDR2 YFSETQ. In DNA form, the CDR3 reads TGCGCCAGCAGCTTAATCTTGAACACTGAAGCTTTCTTT. Its translation is CASSLILNTEAFF.

The chain carries TRBV20-1 and TRBJ1-3; D remains unclear. The CDR3 contains 11 residues. The V end was cut by 3 bases, the J end by 4 bases, with 4 bases between. CDR1 DFQATT and CDR2 SNEGSKA come from the germline V gene (reference sequence). CDR3 loop: CSASGGNTIYF. The CDR3 DNA reads as TGCAGTGCTAGTGGAGGAAACACCATATATTTT.

The chain joins TRBV7-2 to TRBJ2-5; 13 bases map to TRBD2. With V trimmed by 3 bases and J by 4 bases, 5 bases remained unmatched. The CDR3 contains 16 residues. CDR1 SGHTA and CDR2 FQGNSA come from the germline V gene. The CDR3 here is CASSLLGLAGAETQYF. CDR3 sequence (DNA): TGTGCCAGCAGCTTGCTAGGACTAGCGGGAGCAGAGACCCAGTACTTC.

The chain combines TRBV7-6 with TRBJ1-1; no reliable D call. V was clipped by 0 bases and J by 0 bases, with 14 bases between them. Germline lookup yields CDR1 SGHVS and CDR2 FNYEAQ. The CDR3 covers 17 residues. CDR3 sequence reads: CASSLAGRTDMNTEAFF. For the CDR3, the DNA is TGTGCCAGCAGCTTAGCAGGACGGACTGATATGAACACTGAAGCTTTCTTT.

This chain links TRBV14 with TRBJ1-4; 9 bases map to TRBD1. Germline V gene sequence: CDR1 SGHDN, CDR2 FVKESK. The CDR3 length is 16 residues. The V segment lost 2 bases and the J segment 3 bases; nucleotides outside the gene matches: 4. The chain's CDR3 is CASSQPQGAANEKLFF. The DNA of the CDR3 is TGTGCCAGCAGCCAACCACAGGGGGCGGCTAATGAAAAACTGTTTTTT.

CDR3 sequence reads: CASSTDRGVEKLFF. In DNA, the CDR3 is TGTGCCAGCAGCACCGACAGGGGAGTCGAAAAACTGTTTTTT. V and J are TRBV28 and TRBJ1-4; 8 bases are shared with TRBD1. V lost 6 bases, J lost 8 bases, and 8 bases stayed unmatched. The CDR3 has 14 amino acids. Germline assignment: CDR1 MDHEN and CDR2 SYDVKM. The variable domain in full, completed from reference TRBV28 and TRBJ1-4, reads DVKVTQSSRYLVKRTGEKVFLECVQDMDHENMFWYRQDPGLGLRLIYFSYDVKMKEKGDIPEGYSVSREKKERFSLILESASTNQTSMYLCASSTDRGVEKLFFGSGTQLSVL.

The chain carries TRBV6-4 and TRBJ2-1; TRBD2 agrees at 7 bases. The germline V gene encodes CDR1 MRHNA and CDR2 SNTAGT. The V gene end was trimmed by 8 bases and the J gene end by 10 bases; junction bases not matched to a gene: 11. The CDR3 has 13 amino acids. CDR3 bases: TGTGCCAGCTCTGGCCAGCGGGAAGGAGAGCAGTTCTTC. It translates to CASSGQREGEQFF.

This CDR3 is CASSQVITTNEKLFF. The CDR3 coding sequence is TGCGCCAGCAGCCAAGTAATAACGACTAATGAAAAACTGTTTTTT. The chain uses TRBV4-3 and TRBJ1-4; D not certain. V was trimmed by 1 base and J by 2 bases, leaving 8 bases between them. The CDR3 loop spans 15 amino acids. CDR1 is LGHNA, CDR2 YSLEER, per germline.